Listed below are T cell receptor beta chains from one sample, sequenced in a study of post-analysis software for immune sequencing data. TCRdb independently ran MiXCR on the PCR reads; one entry per CDR3 protein. Counted here are some 260,000 distinct CDR3 sequences, around 34% occurring once; the ten biggest clones make up approximately 4.6%. The sequencing sample was made of blood. These receptors all come from a girl between 5 and 17 years old with multiple sclerosis. Both conserved end residues are part of each CDR3. D genes are given only for firm matches. Clone sizes are given selectively: once, few, many, or a class where the clone is expanded.

v_gene	d_gene	abundance	j_gene	CDR3aa	CDR3nt
TRBV15	-	many	TRBJ2-1	CATSRDRDNYNEQFF	TGTGCCACCAGCAGAGACCGGGACAACTACAATGAGCAGTTCTTC
TRBV20-1	TRBD2	few	TRBJ2-3	CSARSQGRLAGGPDTQYF	TGCAGTGCTAGGAGTCAGGGGAGACTAGCGGGGGGGCCAGATACGCAGTATTTT
TRBV4-1	-	many	TRBJ1-2	CASSPNAEAGIGYTF	TGCGCCAGCAGCCCCAACGCGGAAGCAGGGATCGGTTACACCTTC
TRBV29-1	-	-	TRBJ1-2	CSARGDYGYTF	TGCAGCGCCCGGGGGGACTATGGCTACACCTTC
TRBV10-3	-	-	TRBJ1-1	CAISAGDTKTEAFF	TGTGCCATCAGTGCTGGGGACACAAAAACTGAAGCTTTCTTT
TRBV28	TRBD2	many	TRBJ2-5	CASSAGTSGPQETQYF	TGTGCCAGCAGTGCCGGGACTAGCGGTCCCCAAGAGACCCAGTACTTC
TRBV27	-	many	TRBJ2-3	CAVGRFTDTQYF	TGTGCTGTAGGGCGGTTCACAGATACGCAGTATTTT
TRBV7-3	-	many	TRBJ2-7	CASSLPLASEQYF	TGTGCCAGCAGCTTACCGTTAGCTTCGGAGCAGTACTTC
TRBV27	-	many	TRBJ2-1	CASSLHSSYNEQFF	TGTGCCAGCAGTTTACATAGCTCCTACAATGAGCAGTTCTTC
TRBV27	-	-	TRBJ1-6	CASSSGTLNSPLHF	TGTGCCAGCAGTTCCGGGACCCTTAATTCACCCCTCCACTTT
TRBV3-1	-	few	TRBJ1-1	CASSPWEINTEAFF	TGTGCCAGCAGCCCTTGGGAAATAAACACTGAAGCTTTCTTT
TRBV4-2	-	-	TRBJ2-3	CASSQDPGEGTQYF	TGTGCCAGCAGCCAAGACCCCGGGGAAGGTACGCAGTATTTT
TRBV20-1	-	many	TRBJ2-1	CSASKSVDNEQFF	TGCAGTGCTAGTAAAAGTGTGGACAATGAGCAGTTCTTC
TRBV5-5	TRBD1	many	TRBJ1-2	CASSLQPQGAGYGYTF	TGTGCCAGCAGCCTGCAACCACAGGGGGCCGGCTATGGCTACACCTTC
TRBV10-3	TRBD2	few	TRBJ2-5	CATSRTREYQETQYF	TGTGCCACATCCCGGACTAGGGAGTACCAAGAGACCCAGTACTTC
TRBV3-1	TRBD2	-	TRBJ2-2	CASSRTSGVANTGELFF	TGTGCCAGCAGTCGGACTAGCGGGGTAGCGAACACCGGGGAGCTGTTTTTT
TRBV9	TRBD2	-	TRBJ2-1	CASNVQLAGVNEQFF	TGTGCCAGCAACGTCCAACTAGCGGGAGTCAATGAGCAGTTCTTC
TRBV7-8	TRBD1	few	TRBJ1-6	CASSLVRQGMSPLHF	TGTGCCAGCAGCTTAGTAAGACAGGGAATGTCGCCCCTCCACTTT
TRBV20-1	TRBD2	-	TRBJ2-7	CSARFGGRSGGFSSYEQYF	TGCAGTGCTAGATTCGGTGGCCGTAGCGGGGGGTTCAGCTCCTACGAGCAGTACTTC
TRBV13	TRBD1	many	TRBJ2-5	CASSPTPVGGVETQYF	TGTGCCAGCAGCCCCACCCCTGTAGGGGGCGTTGAGACCCAGTACTTC
TRBV12-3/TRBV12-4	TRBD1	many	TRBJ2-5	CASSLPGQGLYQETQYF	TGTGCCAGCAGTCTACCGGGACAGGGATTGTACCAAGAGACCCAGTACTTC
TRBV11-2	-	many	TRBJ2-7	CASSTRQSYEQYF	TGTGCCAGCAGCACCAGACAGAGCTACGAGCAGTACTTC
TRBV7-8	-	many	TRBJ1-1	CASTTLQGRDEAFF	TGTGCCAGCACAACCTTACAGGGACGGGATGAAGCTTTCTTT
TRBV27	-	-	TRBJ2-5	CASSLSQSSDEQYF	TGTGCCAGCAGTTTATCACAGAGCTCTGATGAGCAGTACTTC